This T cell receptor (beta chain) comes out of a study of cytomegalovirus exposure and HLA in healthy donors. The CDR3 sequence is 15 residues long. In germline, CDR1 is MNHEY, CDR2 SVGAGI. V dropped 2 bases and J dropped 3; count of bases not matched to a gene: 5. Method: immunoSEQ multiplex PCR; TCRdb's copy keeps in-frame clones and lacks some. Of about 330,000 clones in the sample, 75% to 90% are singletons; the top ten hold 0.65% to 0.85%. The chain employs TRBV6-5 and TRBJ1-2; 8 positions agree with TRBD1. The origin of this receptor is a woman aged 18 to 35 in good health and CMV-seronegative. The sequencing sample was made of PBMCs. The CDR3 DNA is TGTGCCAGCAGTTACCGCGGACAGGGTCACTATGGCTACACCTTC. Translation gives CASSYRGQGHYGYTF.